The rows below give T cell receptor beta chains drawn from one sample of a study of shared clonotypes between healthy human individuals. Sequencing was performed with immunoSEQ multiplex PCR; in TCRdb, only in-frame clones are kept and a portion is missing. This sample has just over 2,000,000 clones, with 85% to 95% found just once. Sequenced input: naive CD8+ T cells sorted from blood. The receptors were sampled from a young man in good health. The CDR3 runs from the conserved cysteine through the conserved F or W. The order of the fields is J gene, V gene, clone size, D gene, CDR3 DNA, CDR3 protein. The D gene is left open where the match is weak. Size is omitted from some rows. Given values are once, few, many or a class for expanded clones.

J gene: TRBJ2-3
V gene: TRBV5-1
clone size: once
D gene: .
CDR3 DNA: TGCGCCAGCAGCGGGGCGGAGTACACAGATACGCAGTATTTT
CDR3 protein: CASSGAEYTDTQYF

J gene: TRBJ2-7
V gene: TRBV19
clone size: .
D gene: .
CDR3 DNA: TGTGCCACACAGGACAACTCCTACGAGCAGTACTTC
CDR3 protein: CATQDNSYEQYF

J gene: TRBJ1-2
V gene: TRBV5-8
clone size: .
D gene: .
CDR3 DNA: TGTGCCAGCAGCTACGGACACCCTAGAAATGGCTACACCTTC
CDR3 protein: CASSYGHPRNGYTF

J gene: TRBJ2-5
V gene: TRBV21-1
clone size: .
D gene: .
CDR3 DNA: TGTGCCAGCACCAGGACCAGGAACCAAGAGACCCAGTACTTC
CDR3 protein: CASTRTRNQETQYF

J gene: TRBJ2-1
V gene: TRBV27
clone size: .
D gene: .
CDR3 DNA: TGTGCCAGCAGGCCCCTAGCGGAAGGGGGGGCCAATGAGCAGTTCTTC
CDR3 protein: CASRPLAEGGANEQFF

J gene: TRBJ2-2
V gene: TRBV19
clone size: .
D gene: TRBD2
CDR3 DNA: TGTGCCACTTCAATGACGGGGGGGAACACCGGGGAGCTGTTTTTT
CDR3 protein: CATSMTGGNTGELFF

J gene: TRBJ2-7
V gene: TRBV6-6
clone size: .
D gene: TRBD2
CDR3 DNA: TGTGCCAGCAGTTACGGCGGGGGTACCTACGAGCAGTACTTC
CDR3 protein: CASSYGGGTYEQYF

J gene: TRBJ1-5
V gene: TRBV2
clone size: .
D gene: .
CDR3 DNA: TGTGCCAGCAGGGAAGATATAATTTTTGGGAATCAGCCCCAGCATTTT
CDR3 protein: CASREDIIFGNQPQHF

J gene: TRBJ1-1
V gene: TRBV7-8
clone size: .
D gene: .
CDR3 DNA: TGTGCCAGCAGCTTATCTGAGGGGAACACTGAAGCTTTCTTT
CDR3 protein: CASSLSEGNTEAFF

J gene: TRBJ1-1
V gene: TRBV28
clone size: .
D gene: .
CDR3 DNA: TGTGCCAGCAGTGGACAGATGAACACTGAAGCTTTCTTT
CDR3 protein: CASSGQMNTEAFF

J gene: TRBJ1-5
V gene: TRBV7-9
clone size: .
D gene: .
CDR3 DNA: TGTGCCAGCAGCGACAGCCTATATAGCAATCAGCCCCAGCATTTT
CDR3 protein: CASSDSLYSNQPQHF

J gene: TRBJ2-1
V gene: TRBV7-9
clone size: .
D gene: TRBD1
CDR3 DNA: TGTGCCAGCAGCGCAGGGGGAAATGAGCAGTTCTTC
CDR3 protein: CASSAGGNEQFF

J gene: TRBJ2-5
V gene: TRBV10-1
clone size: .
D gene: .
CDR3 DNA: TGCGCCAGCAGGAAACAGGGAGTCCAAGAGACCCAGTACTTC
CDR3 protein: CASRKQGVQETQYF

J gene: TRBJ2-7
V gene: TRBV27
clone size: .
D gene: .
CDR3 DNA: TGTGCCAGCAGTTTGTCAGGGGCCACCTACGAGCAGTACTTC
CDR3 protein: CASSLSGATYEQYF

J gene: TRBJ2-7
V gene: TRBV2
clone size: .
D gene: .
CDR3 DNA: TGTGCCAGCTTAGACCCATACGAGCAGTACTTC
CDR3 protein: CASLDPYEQYF

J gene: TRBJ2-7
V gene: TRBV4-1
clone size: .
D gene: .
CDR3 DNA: TGCGCCAGCAGCCAGCGCAGGGGCTACGAGCAGTACTTC
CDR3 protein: CASSQRRGYEQYF

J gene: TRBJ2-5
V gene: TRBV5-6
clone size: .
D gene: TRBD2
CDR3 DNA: TGTGCCAGCAGCTCGGGACTAGCGGGAGCGTCAGAGACCCAGTACTTC
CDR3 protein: CASSSGLAGASETQYF

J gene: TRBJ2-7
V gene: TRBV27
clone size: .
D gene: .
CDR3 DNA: TGTGCCAGCAGTTTCAACGGGCAGGCCTACGAGCAGTACTTC
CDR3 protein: CASSFNGQAYEQYF

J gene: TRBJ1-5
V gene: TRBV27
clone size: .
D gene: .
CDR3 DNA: TGTGCCAGCAGTTTCGACATCAATCAGCCCCAGCATTTT
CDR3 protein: CASSFDINQPQHF

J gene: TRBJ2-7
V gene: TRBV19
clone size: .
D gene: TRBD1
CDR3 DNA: TGTGCCAGTAGTATAGATCTGGAGACAGGGGGCGCCTACGAGCAGTACTTC
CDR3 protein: CASSIDLETGGAYEQYF

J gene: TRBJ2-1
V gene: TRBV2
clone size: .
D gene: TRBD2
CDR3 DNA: TGTGCCAGCAGTTCGGGACTAGCGGGAGGGCGGGATGAGCAGTTCTTC
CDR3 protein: CASSSGLAGGRDEQFF

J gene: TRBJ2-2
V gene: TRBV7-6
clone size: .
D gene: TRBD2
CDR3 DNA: TGTGCCAGCAGCTTAGAGGCTAGCGGGTTCGCGAACACCGGGGAGCTGTTTTTT
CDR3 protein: CASSLEASGFANTGELFF

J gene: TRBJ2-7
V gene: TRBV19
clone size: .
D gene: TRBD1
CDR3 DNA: TGTGCCAGTAGTTGGGGGTCTGCAGGGGGCTACGAGCAGTACTTC
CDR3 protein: CASSWGSAGGYEQYF

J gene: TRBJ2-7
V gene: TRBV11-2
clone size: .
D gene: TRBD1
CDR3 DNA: TGTGCCAGCAGCTCAAAGACAGGGAAGGACCACGAGCAGTACTTC
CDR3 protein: CASSSKTGKDHEQYF

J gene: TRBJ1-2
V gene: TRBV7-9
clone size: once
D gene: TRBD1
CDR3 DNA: TGTGCCAGCAGCAGCATCCCGGGACAGAATGGCTACACCTTC
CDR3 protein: CASSSIPGQNGYTF

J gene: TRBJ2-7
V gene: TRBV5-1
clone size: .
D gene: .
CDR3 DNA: TGCGCCAGCAGCTTGGAAAAGAAAGCCGGGACCTACGTTTGCGAGCAGTACTTC
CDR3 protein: CASSLEKKAGTYVCEQYF

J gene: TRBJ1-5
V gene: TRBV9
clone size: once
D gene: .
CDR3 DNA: TGTGCCAGCAGCTCACAGGGACTGGACAATCAGCCCCAGCATTTT
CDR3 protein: CASSSQGLDNQPQHF

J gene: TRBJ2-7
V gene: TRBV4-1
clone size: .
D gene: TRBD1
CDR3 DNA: TGCGCCAGCAGCGCACCCGGGACAGGGGGCTACGAGCAGTACTTC
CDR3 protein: CASSAPGTGGYEQYF

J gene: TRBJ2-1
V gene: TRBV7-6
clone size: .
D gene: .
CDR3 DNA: TGTGCCAGCAGTTTCGACGGGTCCTCCTACAATGAGCAGTTCTTC
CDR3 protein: CASSFDGSSYNEQFF

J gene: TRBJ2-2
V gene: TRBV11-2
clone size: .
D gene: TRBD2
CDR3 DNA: TGTGCCAGCAGCCCCCTGGGACTAGCGGGAGGGCCGAACACCGGGGAGCTGTTTTTT
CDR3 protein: CASSPLGLAGGPNTGELFF

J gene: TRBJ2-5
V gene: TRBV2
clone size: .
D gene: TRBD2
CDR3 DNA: TGTGCCAGCAGACTAGCGGGGTTAGAGACCCAGTACTTC
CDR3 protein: CASRLAGLETQYF

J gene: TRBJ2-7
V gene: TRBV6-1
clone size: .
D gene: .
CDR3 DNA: TGTGCCAGCAGTGAAGAGGGAGTCCCTACGGAGCAGTACTTC
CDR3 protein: CASSEEGVPTEQYF

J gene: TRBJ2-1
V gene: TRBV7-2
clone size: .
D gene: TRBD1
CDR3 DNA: TGTGCCAGCAGCTTAGAGGTTCGTAGACAGGGAGCGAATGAGCAGTTCTTC
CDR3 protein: CASSLEVRRQGANEQFF

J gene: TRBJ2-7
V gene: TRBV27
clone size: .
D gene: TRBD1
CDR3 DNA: TGTGCCAGCAGTTCGGGGACAGTCGCCACTTTC
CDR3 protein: CASSSGTVATF

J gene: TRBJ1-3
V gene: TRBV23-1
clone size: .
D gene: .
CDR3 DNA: TGCGCCAGCAGTCCCGTCGGACAGAGCTCTGGAAACACCATATATTTT
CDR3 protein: CASSPVGQSSGNTIYF

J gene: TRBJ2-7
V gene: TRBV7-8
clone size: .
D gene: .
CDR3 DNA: TGTGCCAGCAGCCTCCAGTTATACGAGCAGTACTTC
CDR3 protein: CASSLQLYEQYF

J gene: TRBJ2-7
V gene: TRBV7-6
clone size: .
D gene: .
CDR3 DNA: TGTGCCAGCAGCGCTGATGGGATGCAGTACTTC
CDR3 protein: CASSADGMQYF

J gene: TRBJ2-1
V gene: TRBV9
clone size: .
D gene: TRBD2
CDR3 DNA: TGTGCCAGCAGCCCTCTGTGGGGGGGCAATGAGCAGTTCTTC
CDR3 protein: CASSPLWGGNEQFF

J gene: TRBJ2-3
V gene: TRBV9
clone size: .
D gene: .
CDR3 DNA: TGTGCCAGCAGCCCGGGACCACGAACAGATACGCAGTATTTT
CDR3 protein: CASSPGPRTDTQYF

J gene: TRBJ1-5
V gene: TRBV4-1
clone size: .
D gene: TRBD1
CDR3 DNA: TGCGCCAGCAGCCCCCGACAGGGGGCTCAGCCCCAGCATTTT
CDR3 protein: CASSPRQGAQPQHF

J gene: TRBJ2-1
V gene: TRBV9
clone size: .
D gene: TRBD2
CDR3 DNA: TGTGCCAGCAGCGTTTCGGGACTAGCGGTCAATGAGCAGTTCTTC
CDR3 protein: CASSVSGLAVNEQFF

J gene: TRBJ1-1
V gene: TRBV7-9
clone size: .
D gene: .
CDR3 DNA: TGTGCCAGCAGCTTGGACGTCTTAGACACTGAAGCTTTCTTT
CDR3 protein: CASSLDVLDTEAFF

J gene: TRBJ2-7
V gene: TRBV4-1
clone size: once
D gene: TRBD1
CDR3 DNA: TGCGCCAGCAGCTCCCGACAGGGGGCCTCCTACGAGCAGTACTTC
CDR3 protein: CASSSRQGASYEQYF

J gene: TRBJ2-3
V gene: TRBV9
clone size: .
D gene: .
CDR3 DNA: TGTGCCAGCAGCTTGCCGGTCCTGGATACGCAGTATTTT
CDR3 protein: CASSLPVLDTQYF

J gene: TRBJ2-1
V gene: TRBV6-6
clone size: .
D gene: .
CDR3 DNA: TGTGCCAGCAGTAGACTCGATATGGGGGCCGATGAGCAGTTCTTC
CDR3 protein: CASSRLDMGADEQFF

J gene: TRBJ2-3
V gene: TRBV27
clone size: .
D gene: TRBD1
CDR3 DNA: TGTGCCAGCAGTGTAGGGGGCCTTTCAGATACGCAGTATTTT
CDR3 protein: CASSVGGLSDTQYF

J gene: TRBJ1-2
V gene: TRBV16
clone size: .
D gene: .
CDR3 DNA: TGTGCCAGCAGCCTTCGATCCCTATATGGCTACACCTTC
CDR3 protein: CASSLRSLYGYTF

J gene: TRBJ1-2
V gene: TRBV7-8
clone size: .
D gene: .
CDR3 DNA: TGTGCCAGCAGCTTAGAGGGGAACTATGGCTACACCTTC
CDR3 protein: CASSLEGNYGYTF

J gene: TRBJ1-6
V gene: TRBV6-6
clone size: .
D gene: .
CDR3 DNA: TGTGCCAGCAGTTCCTCCTTGGGGGTCCCCCTCCACTTT
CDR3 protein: CASSSSLGVPLHF

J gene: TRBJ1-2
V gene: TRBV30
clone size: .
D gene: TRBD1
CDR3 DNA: TGTGCCTGGAAAGAAGAAGGGGGCTACTATGGCTACACCTTC
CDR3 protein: CAWKEEGGYYGYTF

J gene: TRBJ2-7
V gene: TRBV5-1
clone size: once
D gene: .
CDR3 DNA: TGCGCCAGCAGTAAGGACGGCAAGGCCTACGAGCAGTACTTC
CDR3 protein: CASSKDGKAYEQYF

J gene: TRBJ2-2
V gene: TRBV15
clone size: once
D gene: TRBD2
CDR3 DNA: TGTGCCACCAGCAGGGCCCGCGGGGGTGGCGGGGAGCTGTTTTTT
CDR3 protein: CATSRARGGGGELFF

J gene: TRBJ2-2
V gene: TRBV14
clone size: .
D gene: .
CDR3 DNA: TGTGCCAGCAGCCAAGTTGGAAACACCGGGGAGCTGTTTTTT
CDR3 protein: CASSQVGNTGELFF